The present TCR beta chain was sequenced within a study of shared clonotypes between healthy human individuals. Points from the study as a whole: Shared across a few donors were around 4.7% of the naive CD4 clonotypes. Generation probabilities of non-shared clonotypes were lower (relative to those shared by all four donors). Estimated richness was generally greater in naive than memory subsets.

Concerning this clone: Its specificity is not known.

Germline V gene data show CDR1 as SGHVS and CDR2 as FQNEAQ. The CDR3 has 17 amino acids. Trimming cost V 6 bases and J 1 base; bases outside gene matches: 12. Using immunoSEQ multiplex PCR, the repertoire was profiled, and TCRdb retains in-frame clones only, with some absent. The table lists roughly 590,000 clones, around 95% of them singletons. As defined, naive CD8 cells were CD45RO-negative and positively selected for CCR7, with terminally differentiated effector memory CD45RA+ cells excluded. Sequenced sample: naive CD8+ T cells sorted from blood. The receptor comes from a woman aged 30 to 39 in good health. The rearrangement uses TRBV7-8 and TRBJ2-5; TRBD2 matches at 9 bases. The CDR3 DNA sequence: TGTGCCAGCAGGCCGTTTATAGCGGGAGTAAGCCAAGAGACCCAGTACTTC. Amino acids: CASRPFIAGVSQETQYF.